This T cell receptor beta chain was identified during a study of shared clonotypes between healthy human individuals. Overall study context: The study used three CD4 naive, three CD4 memory, two CD8 naive and one CD8 memory plate per donor. Findings of the study overall: Large sequencing depth failed to make sorted-subset sequencing complete, rarefaction showed.

Nashville, Tennessee was home to all donors, who were Caucasian adults. The table lists this clone with a few counts. What it recognizes is unknown. The junction does not match germline at one end; this may be a read error. The CDR3 is made up of 14 amino acids. Germline-derived CDR1 and CDR2 are MDHEN and SYDVKM. Every immunoSEQ plate was one replicate of a subset's evenly spread DNA. Produced via immunoSEQ multiplex PCR; TCRdb's table is partial and in-frame only. The sample holds 90,000 to 120,000 clones, about 71% seen once. The TCR originated in a woman in her 30s in good health. The chain joins TRBV28 to TRBJ2-7; the D gene is possibly TRBD1 (5 bases). The sample was memory CD8+ T cells sorted from blood. As to subset: CD45RO+ cells pooled with CCR7-negative TemRA cells. CDR3 DNA sequence: TGTGCCAGCAGCCGCGACAGCGAATCCTCCGAGCAGTACTTC. This codes for CASSRDSESSEQYF.